A selection of T cell receptor beta chains follows, all from one sample in a study of a mutant IDH1 vaccine in newly diagnosed glioma. Data came from immunoSEQ multiplex PCR; TCRdb stores just in-frame clones and leaves some out. This sample has around 65,000 clones, with 75% to 85% found just once. These receptors' antigens are unknown. The input for sequencing was PBMCs, taken from a glioma patient whose treatment included an IDH1 peptide vaccine. These TCRs come from a man between 45 and 60 years old with glioma. Each CDR3 is given with its conserved first and last residue. The D gene is left open where the match is weak. Clone size is stated in some rows and not others, as once, few, many or a class when expanded.

-	TRBV14	-	TRBJ2-5	CASSQHGETQYF	TGTGCCAGCAGCCAACACGGAGAGACCCAGTACTTC
-	TRBV5-1	-	TRBJ1-5	CASSLGGVGYQPQHF	TGCGCCAGCAGCTTGGGGGGCGTGGGATATCAGCCCCAGCATTTT
-	TRBV4-3	medium-sized	TRBJ1-2	CASSQDRSGNGYTF	TGCGCCAGCAGCCAAGATCGGTCCGGGAATGGCTACACCTTC
-	TRBV13	-	TRBJ1-4	CASSRTGATEKLFF	TGTGCCAGCAGCAGAACCGGGGCCACAGAAAAACTGTTTTTT
-	TRBV7-2	-	TRBJ2-1	CASSLGGRTFNEQFF	TGTGCCAGCAGCTTAGGGGGTAGGACCTTCAATGAGCAGTTCTTC
-	TRBV6-1	-	TRBJ1-1	CASRQGPLGAEAFF	TGTGCCAGCAGGCAGGGGCCGCTCGGGGCTGAAGCTTTCTTT
-	TRBV6-1	-	TRBJ1-5	CASSNMYSNQPQHF	TGTGCCAGCAGCAACATGTATAGCAATCAGCCCCAGCATTTT
TRBD2	TRBV9	-	TRBJ2-3	CASSVGTSGGEFTDTQYF	TGTGCCAGCAGCGTAGGGACTAGCGGGGGGGAGTTCACAGATACGCAGTATTTT
-	TRBV7-2	-	TRBJ1-3	CASSLEGNGGNTIYF	TGTGCCAGCAGCTTAGAGGGAAACGGGGGAAACACCATATATTTT
-	TRBV28	-	TRBJ2-6	CASRQTGGLTGGANVLTF	TGTGCCAGCAGGCAAACAGGAGGACTTACGGGAGGGGCCAACGTCCTGACTTTC
TRBD2	TRBV5-5	-	TRBJ2-7	CASSTGTSGPFGTYEQYF	TGTGCCAGCAGCACCGGGACTAGCGGGCCGTTTGGGACCTACGAGCAGTACTTC
TRBD1	TRBV6-5	-	TRBJ1-2	CASSYGDRDDGYTF	TGTGCCAGCAGTTACGGGGACAGGGACGATGGCTACACCTTC
TRBD1	TRBV19	-	TRBJ1-1	CASSSRQGSTEAFF	TGTGCCAGTAGTTCTCGACAGGGGAGCACTGAAGCTTTCTTT
TRBD1	TRBV5-5	-	TRBJ1-1	CASSLVPTGSEAFF	TGTGCCAGCAGCTTGGTGCCGACAGGGTCTGAAGCTTTCTTT